The present T cell receptor (beta chain) was sequenced within a study of T cells after posttransplantation cyclophosphamide. Study-wide results and caveats: Tissue-infiltrating T cells from skin or gut overlapped little with blood T cells. Later post-transplant blood repertoires were often dominated by donor CD8+ memory clones. After PTCy, TRB diversity resembled that of CNI/methotrexate controls.

Busulfan-fludarabine conditioning, marrow transplant, and cyclophosphamide on days +3 and +4 were administered. Comment on this clone: What it binds is unknown.

Clones were sequenced by immunoSEQ multiplex PCR, and TCRdb holds only the in-frame ones, with some missing. In the table there are roughly 4,600 clones, over 60% of which are singletons. Deletions cut 0 bases from V and 1 base from J, with 8 bases between. Germline V gene lookup returns CDR1 SGHDT and CDR2 YYEEEE. This CDR3 is 14 amino acids long. Material: PBMCs, obtained after allogeneic stem cell transplant with posttransplant cyclophosphamide. The receptor was isolated from a male patient in his thirties or forties who received an allogeneic stem cell transplant from a related donor, was CMV-positive, and had acute and chronic GVHD. Part of the T cells may come from the graft donor. V gene TRBV5-6 combines with J gene TRBJ2-7, with no clear D. The DNA for the CDR3 is TGTGCCAGCAGCTTGGCACGGAGATCCTACGAGCAGTACTTC. This translates into CASSLARRSYEQYF.